This TCR beta chain was identified in a study of CD8+CD57+ T cells in acquired aplastic anemia. Trimming took 0 bases from V and 4 from J; bases not matched to a gene: 5. Germline lookup yields CDR1 LGHNA and CDR2 YNFKEQ. The CDR3 contains 15 residues. It was genomic DNA that served as the template for profiling TCR beta VDJ and CDR3. Using its own MiXCR run on the reads, TCRdb lists one record per CDR3 protein. The table records over 150,000 distinct CDR3 sequences, roughly 48% of them present only once. This clonotype was seen many times. Whoever was chosen for sequencing had shown CD8+CD57+ cell expansion by flow cytometry.

This sequence originates from a human donor with aplastic anemia. This sequence joins TRBV4-2 and TRBJ1-2, with TRBD1 identical over 7 bases. The sequenced sample was sorted CD4+, CD8+, or CD8+CD57+ T cells (not recorded which) from PBMCs. The DNA for the CDR3 is TGTGCCAGCAGCCAAGATAGGCAGGGGGTCTATGGCTACACCTTC. Encoded protein: CASSQDRQGVYGYTF.